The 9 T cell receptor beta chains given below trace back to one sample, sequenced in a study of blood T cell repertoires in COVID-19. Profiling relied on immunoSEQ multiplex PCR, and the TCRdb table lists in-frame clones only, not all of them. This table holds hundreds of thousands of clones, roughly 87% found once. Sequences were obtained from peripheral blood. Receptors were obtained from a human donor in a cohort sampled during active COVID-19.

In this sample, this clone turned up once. The CDR3 DNA is TGTGCCATCAGTGAGGGACAGCCCTACGAGCAGTACTTC. It specifies CAISEGQPYEQYF. The J gene is TRBJ2-7, the V gene TRBV10-3; TRBD1 might be the D (6 bases). Germline CDR1 is ENHRY and CDR2 is SYGVKD. V was clipped by 2 bases and J by 2 bases, with 7 bases between them. The CDR3 totals 13 residues.

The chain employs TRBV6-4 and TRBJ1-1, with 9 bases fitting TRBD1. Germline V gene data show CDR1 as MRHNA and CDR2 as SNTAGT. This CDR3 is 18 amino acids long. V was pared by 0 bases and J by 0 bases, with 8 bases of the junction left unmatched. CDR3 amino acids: CASSDSSLGQGLNTEAFF. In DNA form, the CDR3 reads TGTGCCAGCAGTGACTCGAGTCTAGGACAGGGGCTGAACACTGAAGCTTTCTTT.

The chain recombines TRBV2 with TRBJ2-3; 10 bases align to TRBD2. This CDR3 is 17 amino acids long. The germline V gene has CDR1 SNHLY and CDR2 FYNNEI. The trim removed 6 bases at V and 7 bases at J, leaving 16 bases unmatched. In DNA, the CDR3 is TGTGCCAGCAGAAGCCCACTACTAGCGGGGAGGGCCCATACGCAGTATTTT. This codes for CASRSPLLAGRAHTQYF.

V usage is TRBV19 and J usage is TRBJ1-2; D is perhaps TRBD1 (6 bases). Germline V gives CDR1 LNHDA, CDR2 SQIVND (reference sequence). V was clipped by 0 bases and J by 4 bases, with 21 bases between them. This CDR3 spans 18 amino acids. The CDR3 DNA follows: TGTGCCAGTAGTATAGATCTCGGTACCAGGGGTCCCTCCTATGGCTACACCTTC. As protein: CASSIDLGTRGPSYGYTF.

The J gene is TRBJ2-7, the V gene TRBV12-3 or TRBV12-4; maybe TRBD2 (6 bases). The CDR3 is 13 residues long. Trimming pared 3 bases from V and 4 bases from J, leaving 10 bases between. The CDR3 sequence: CASSFFGGYEQYF. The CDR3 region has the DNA TGTGCCAGCAGTTTCTTTGGGGGGTACGAGCAGTACTTC.

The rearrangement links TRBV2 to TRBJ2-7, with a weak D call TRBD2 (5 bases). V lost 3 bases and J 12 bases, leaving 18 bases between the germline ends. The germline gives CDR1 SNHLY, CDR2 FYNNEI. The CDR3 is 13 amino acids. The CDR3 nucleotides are TGTGCCAGCAGTGAGGAGGTCCTTCTGTCTCCGTACTTC. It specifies CASSEEVLLSPYF. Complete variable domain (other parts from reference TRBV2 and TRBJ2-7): EPEVTQTPSHQVTQMGQEVILRCVPISNHLYFYWYRQILGQKVEFLVSFYNNEISEKSEIFDDQFSVERPDGSNFTLKIRSTKLEDSAMYFCASSEEVLLSPYFGPGTRLTVT.

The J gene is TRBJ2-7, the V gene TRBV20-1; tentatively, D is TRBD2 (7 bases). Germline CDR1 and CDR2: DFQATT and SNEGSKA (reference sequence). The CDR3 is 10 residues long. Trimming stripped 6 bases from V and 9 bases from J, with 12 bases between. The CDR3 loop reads CSARGGVQYF. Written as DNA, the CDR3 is TGCAGTGCGCGCGGGGGCGTGCAGTACTTC.

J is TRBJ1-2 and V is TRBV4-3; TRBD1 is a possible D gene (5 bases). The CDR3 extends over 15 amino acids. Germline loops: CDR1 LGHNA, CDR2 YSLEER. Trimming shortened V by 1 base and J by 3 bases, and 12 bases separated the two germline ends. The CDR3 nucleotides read TGCGCCAGCAGCCAAGTCCCAGGAGGGGACTATGGCTACACCTTC. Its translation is CASSQVPGGDYGYTF.

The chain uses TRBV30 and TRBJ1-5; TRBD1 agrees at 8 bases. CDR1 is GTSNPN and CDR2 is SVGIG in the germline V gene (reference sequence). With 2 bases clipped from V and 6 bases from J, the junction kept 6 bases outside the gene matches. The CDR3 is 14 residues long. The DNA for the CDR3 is TGTGCCTGGAGTTTACGACAGGGGAGTCAGCCCCAGCATTTT. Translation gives CAWSLRQGSQPQHF.